These 26 T cell receptor beta chains originate from one sample sequenced in a study of blood T cells in healthy people across ages. PCR was performed a second time for about 6 to 12 cycles using a sample-barcoded 5' primer and a J-beta primer mix. A single record per CDR3 protein comes from TCRdb applying MiXCR to the 5' RACE reads. The sample shows fewer than 900,000 distinct CDR3 sequences, roughly two fifths of them seen only once. The sample taken for sequencing was blood. Receptors originate from a woman in her fifties or sixties in good health.

In its sample, this clonotype was seen a few times. The CDR3 reads CASSEDKGYYEQYF. CDR3 nucleotide sequence: TGTGCCAGCTCTGAGGACAAGGGGTATTACGAGCAGTACTTC. J is TRBJ2-7 and V is TRBV18; tentatively, D is TRBD1 (5 bases). This CDR3 spans 14 amino acids. Germline V CDR1 and CDR2: KGHSH, LQKENI. V lost 6 bases and J lost 4, with 16 bases in between.

The chain has TRBV2 and TRBJ1-6; no clear D gene. V shed 2 bases and J shed 9 bases, with 11 bases lying between them. Germline V CDR1 and CDR2: SNHLY, FYNNEI. The CDR3 runs 14 residues. CDR3 residues: CASSEPYLGSPLHF. The CDR3 coding sequence is TGTGCCAGCAGTGAACCCTATTTAGGTTCACCCCTCCACTTT.

The table lists this clonotype with many counts. V is TRBV4-2 and J is TRBJ1-1; a weak D match, TRBD1 (5 bases). The CDR3 consists of 13 residues. The germline V and J ends were trimmed by 5 bases and 3 bases, with 10 bases remaining between them. Per germline, CDR1 LGHNA and CDR2 YNFKEQ. DNA for the CDR3: TGTGCCAGCAGCGCCCGGGGGGACACTGAAGCTTTCTTT. It codes for CASSARGDTEAFF.

The CDR3 nucleotides read TGTGCCAGCAGCCGGGAGGCGAGCTCCTACAATGAGCAGTTCTTC. It encodes CASSREASSYNEQFF. V usage is TRBV7-2 and J usage is TRBJ2-1; 7 positions match TRBD2. This CDR3 comprises 15 residues. Losses at the gene ends were 5 bases for V and 0 bases for J; bases not matched to a gene: 4. Germline V gene sequence: CDR1 SGHTA, CDR2 FQGNSA.

V gene TRBV29-1 combines with J gene TRBJ2-7, with 9 bases fitting TRBD2. The J call may be mistaken, given a closer DNA end match to TRBJ2-5. This CDR3 is 16 amino acids long. In germline, CDR1 is SQVTM, CDR2 ANQGSEA. This CDR3 reads CSVEVALAGSMETQYF. CDR3 sequence (DNA): TGCAGCGTTGAAGTGGCGCTAGCGGGGAGTATGGAGACCCAGTACTTC.

This clonotype was seen only a few times. V gene TRBV7-7 combines with J gene TRBJ2-3; D is perhaps TRBD1 or TRBD2 (5 bases each). CDR3 length equals 14 residues. CDR1 SSHAT and CDR2 FNYEAQ come from the germline V gene (reference sequence). V lost 5 bases and J 2 bases, leaving 11 bases between the germline ends. CDR3 in DNA: TGTGCCAGCAGCCCAGGGACGTTCACAGATACGCAGTATTTT. This sequence encodes CASSPGTFTDTQYF.

In this sample, this clonotype turned up once. CDR3 bases: TGTGCCATAGCCCGATCGGTCTATGGCTACACCTTC. It specifies CAIARSVYGYTF. The chain couples TRBV12-3 or TRBV12-4 to TRBJ1-2; D unclear. V lost 10 bases, J lost 4 bases, and 13 bases lay in between. This CDR3 is 12 amino acids long.

The chain combines TRBV10-3 with TRBJ2-3; no clear D. Germline V gene sequence: CDR1 ENHRY, CDR2 SYGVKD. This CDR3 comprises 12 residues. V lost 4 bases and J lost 4, with 6 bases in between. The CDR3 nucleotides are TGTGCCATCAGTGGGCTAGCAGATACGCAGTATTTT. It codes for CAISGLADTQYF.

The V gene is TRBV27, the J gene TRBJ2-1, with D maybe TRBD1 (6 bases). This CDR3 is built from 16 residues. Trimming left V 7 bases short and J 0 bases short, with 16 bases between. The V gene's germline CDR1 is MNHEY and CDR2 SMNVEV (reference sequence). This CDR3 reads CASIPTGQSSYNEQFF. The CDR3 region has the DNA TGTGCCAGCATCCCGACAGGCCAGAGCTCCTACAATGAGCAGTTCTTC.

The V and J genes are TRBV27 and TRBJ1-2; D perhaps matches TRBD1 (6 bases). This CDR3 is 12 amino acids long. In germline, CDR1 is MNHEY, CDR2 SMNVEV (reference sequence). V dropped 5 bases and J dropped 6 bases, with 10 bases sitting between them. The chain's CDR3 is CASSRQVNGYTF. CDR3 sequence (DNA): TGTGCCAGCAGTCGACAGGTTAATGGCTACACCTTC.

In the case of this clonotype: Since a much larger clone is just one base distant, this may be a read error. The V and J genes are TRBV12-3 or TRBV12-4 and TRBJ2-7; weak D call: TRBD1 (5 bases). Trimming pared 1 base from V and 7 bases from J, leaving 17 bases between. This CDR3 spans 15 amino acids. This CDR3 is CASSLVDSSYNEQYF. The CDR3 DNA sequence: TGTGCCAGCAGTTTAGTCGACAGTTCCTACAATGAGCAGTACTTC.

The sample holds many counts of this clonotype. The CDR3 reads CASSQDRRSEQFF. The CDR3 DNA follows: TGCGCCAGCAGCCAAGATAGGAGGAGTGAGCAGTTCTTC. The chain uses TRBV4-3 and TRBJ2-1; possibly TRBD2 for D (5 bases). V lost 0 bases to trimming and J lost 9 bases, with 9 bases between them. The CDR3 is made up of 13 amino acids. From germline, CDR1 is LGHNA and CDR2 YSLEER.

Here the CDR3 reads CASSHRATPGANVLTF. CDR3 DNA sequence: TGCGCCAGCAGCCACCGTGCCACCCCTGGGGCCAACGTCCTGACTTTC. The chain combines TRBV4-3 with TRBJ2-6; D is ambiguous. Germline CDR1 reads LGHNA; CDR2 reads YSLEER. With 3 bases removed from V and 2 bases from J, the gap between germline ends came to 11 bases. The CDR3 loop spans 16 amino acids.

The genes are TRBV18 and TRBJ2-1; D possibly corresponds to TRBD2 (7 bases). This CDR3 has 15 residues. The V and J ends lost 5 bases and 6 bases respectively, with 17 bases between them. Germline-derived CDR1 and CDR2 are KGHSH and LQKENI. The CDR3 reads CASSKNAGASNEQFF. In nucleotides, the CDR3 is TGTGCCAGCTCAAAGAACGCGGGGGCGTCCAATGAGCAGTTCTTC. Drawing the rest from reference TRBV18 and TRBJ2-1, the complete variable domain is NAGVMQNPRHLVRRRGQEARLRCSPMKGHSHVYWYRQLPEEGLKFMVYLQKENIIDESGMPKERFSAEFPKEGPSILRIQQVVRGDSAAYFCASSKNAGASNEQFFGPGTRLTVL.

The chain is built from TRBV3-1 and TRBJ2-5; a possible D gene is TRBD1 (5 bases). The CDR3 runs 13 residues. Germline lookup yields CDR1 LGHDT and CDR2 YNNKEL (reference sequence). Deletions cut 0 bases from V and 4 bases from J, with 6 bases between. CDR3 nucleotides: TGTGCCAGCAGCCAAGAAGGGGCAGAGACCCAGTACTTC. Translating gives CASSQEGAETQYF.

The CDR3 region is CASKGQGDVHEQFF. The CDR3 DNA reads TGTGCCAGCAAAGGACAGGGGGATGTGCATGAGCAGTTCTTC. V is TRBV21-1 and J is TRBJ2-1; TRBD1, as called in the table, went unchecked against the DNA. TRBV21-1 is a pseudogene locus. The CDR3 has 14 residues.

This clonotype was detected a few times. The chain employs TRBV4-2 and TRBJ2-5; the match to TRBD2 covers 8 bases. This CDR3 is 16 amino acids long. V was clipped by 0 bases and J by 9 bases; unmatched bases: 12. Germline V gene sequence: CDR1 LGHNA, CDR2 YNFKEQ. The CDR3 DNA reads TGTGCCAGCAGCCAAGATTTCACTAGCGGCGCTGGGTCCCAGTACTTC. Protein: CASSQDFTSGAGSQYF.

The CDR3 spells CASSQGAPVNTEAFF. CDR3 DNA sequence: TGTGCCAGCAGCCAAGGGGCCCCCGTGAACACTGAAGCTTTCTTT. The V call is TRBV4-2, the J call TRBJ1-1, with D hard to call. From germline, CDR1 is LGHNA and CDR2 YNFKEQ. With 1 base removed from V and 0 bases from J, the gap between germline ends came to 9 bases. This CDR3 is built from 15 residues.

The genes are TRBV4-3 and TRBJ2-2; D uncertain. The CDR3 consists of 16 residues. Germline CDR1 and CDR2: LGHNA and YSLEER. The V gene lost 0 bases and the J gene lost 3 bases, with 11 bases spanning the gap. The CDR3 region has the DNA TGCGCCAGCAGCCAAGATCTTAGTAGGGACACCGGGGAGCTGTTTTTT. Residues: CASSQDLSRDTGELFF.

This clonotype showed up just a few times. V is TRBV6-2 or TRBV6-3 and J is TRBJ1-5, with D possibly being TRBD1 (5 bases). The CDR3 loop spans 15 amino acids. V was cut by 2 bases and J by 5 bases, with 13 bases left in between. Looked up from germline, CDR1 is MNHEY and CDR2 is SVGEGT. The CDR3 DNA reads TGTGCCAGCAGTTACCCCAGTTGGGGGGATCAGCCCCAGCATTTT. Its protein product is CASSYPSWGDQPQHF.

The V and J genes are TRBV5-1 and TRBJ1-1; tentative D call: TRBD1 (6 bases). With 5 bases removed from V and 5 bases from J, the gap between germline ends came to 19 bases. Germline loops: CDR1 SGHRS, CDR2 YFSETQ. The CDR3 runs to 15 residues. CDR3 in amino acids: CASSPLGQGSTEAFF. For the CDR3, the DNA is TGCGCCAGCAGTCCCCTAGGGCAGGGGTCGACTGAAGCTTTCTTT.

This clonotype appeared many times. The chain joins TRBV5-1 to TRBJ2-7, with 7 positions matching TRBD1. The CDR3 totals 12 residues. CDR1 and CDR2 from the germline V gene are SGHRS and YFSETQ. After removal of 1 base from V and 6 bases from J, the junction contained 1 base not matched to a gene. In DNA, the CDR3 is TGCGCCAGCAGCTTGACAGGGGTCGAGCAGTACTTC. This encodes CASSLTGVEQYF.

This chain uses TRBV20-1 with TRBJ2-4; D gene uncertain. The end of the DNA is better explained by TRBJ2-7, so the J call may be wrong. Germline-derived CDR1 and CDR2 are DFQATT and SNEGSKA (reference sequence). The CDR3 extends over 13 amino acids. CDR3 DNA sequence: TGCAGTGCCACCGAAATGGGCGACTACGAGCAGTACTTC. This translates into CSATEMGDYEQYF.

The chain uses TRBV12-3 or TRBV12-4 and TRBJ2-3; D unclear. The V gene lost 6 bases and the J gene lost 4 bases, with 8 bases spanning the gap. CDR3 length equals 12 residues. The CDR3: CASRRSSDTQYF. The CDR3 nucleotides are TGTGCCAGCAGACGTAGCTCAGATACGCAGTATTTT.

The gene calls are TRBV5-1 and TRBJ2-7; 10 bases are shared with TRBD2. Germline CDR1 reads SGHRS; CDR2 reads YFSETQ. The CDR3 has 15 residues. Trimming cost V 4 bases and J 3 bases; bases outside gene matches: 7. The CDR3 DNA is TGCGCCAGCAGCCCGTCGGCTAGCGGGGGCTACGAGCAGTACTTC. Its protein is CASSPSASGGYEQYF.

In this sample, this clonotype turned up once. V usage is TRBV20-1 and J usage is TRBJ1-5; D is perhaps TRBD1 (6 bases). Deletions cut 3 bases from V and 3 bases from J, with 30 bases between. The CDR3 has 20 residues. Germline V gene lookup returns CDR1 DFQATT and CDR2 SNEGSKA (reference sequence). The CDR3 DNA reads TGCAGTGCTAGGCCCGGGGAGGAACTACTCAGGGGTCGGGCCAATCAGCCCCAGCATTTT. Translation gives CSARPGEELLRGRANQPQHF.